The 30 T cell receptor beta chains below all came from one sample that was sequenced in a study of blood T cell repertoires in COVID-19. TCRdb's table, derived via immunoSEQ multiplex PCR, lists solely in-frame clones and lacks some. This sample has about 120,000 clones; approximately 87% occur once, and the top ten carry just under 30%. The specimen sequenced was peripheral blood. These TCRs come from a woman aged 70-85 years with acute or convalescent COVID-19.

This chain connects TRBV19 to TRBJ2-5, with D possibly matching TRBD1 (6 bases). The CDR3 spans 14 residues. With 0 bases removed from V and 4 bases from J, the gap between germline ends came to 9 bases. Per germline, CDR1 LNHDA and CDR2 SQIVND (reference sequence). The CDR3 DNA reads TGTGCCAGTAGTATAGAACAGGGTACAGAGACCCAGTACTTC. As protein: CASSIEQGTETQYF.

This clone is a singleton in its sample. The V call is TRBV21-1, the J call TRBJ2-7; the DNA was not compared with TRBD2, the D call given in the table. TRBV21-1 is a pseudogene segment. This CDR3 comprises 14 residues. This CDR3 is CASPRGGGRTEQYF. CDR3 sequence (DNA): TGTGCCAGCCCAAGAGGGGGGGGTCGGACCGAGCAGTACTTC.

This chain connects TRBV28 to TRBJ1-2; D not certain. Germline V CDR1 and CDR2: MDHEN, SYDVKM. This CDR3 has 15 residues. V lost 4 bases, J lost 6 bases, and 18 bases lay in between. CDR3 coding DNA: TGTGCCAGCAGTTCCCCCGGGAGTTATCAGCATGGCTACACCTTC. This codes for CASSSPGSYQHGYTF.

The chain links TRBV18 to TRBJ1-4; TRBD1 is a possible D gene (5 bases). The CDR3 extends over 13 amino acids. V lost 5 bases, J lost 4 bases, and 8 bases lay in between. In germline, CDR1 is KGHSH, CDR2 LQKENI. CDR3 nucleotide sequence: TGTGCCAGCTCAGCAGGGATTAATGAAAAACTGTTTTTT. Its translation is CASSAGINEKLFF.

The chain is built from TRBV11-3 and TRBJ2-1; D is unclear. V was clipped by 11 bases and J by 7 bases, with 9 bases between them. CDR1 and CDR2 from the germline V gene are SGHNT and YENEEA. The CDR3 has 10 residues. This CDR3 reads CARSGNEQFF. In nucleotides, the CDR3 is TGTGCCCGCTCCGGGAATGAGCAGTTCTTC.

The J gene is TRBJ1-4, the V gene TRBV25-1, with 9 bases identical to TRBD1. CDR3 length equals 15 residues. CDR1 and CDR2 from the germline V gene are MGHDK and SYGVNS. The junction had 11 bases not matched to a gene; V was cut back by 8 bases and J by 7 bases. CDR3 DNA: TGTGCCAGCGCCGATCAGACAGGGGGACTTGAAAAACTGTTTTTT. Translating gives CASADQTGGLEKLFF. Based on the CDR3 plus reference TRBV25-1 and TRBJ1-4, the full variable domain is EADIYQTPRYLVIGTGKKITLECSQTMGHDKMYWYQQDPGMELHLIHYSYGVNSTEKGDLSSESTVSRIRTEHFPLTLESARPSHTSQYLCASADQTGGLEKLFFGSGTQLSVL.

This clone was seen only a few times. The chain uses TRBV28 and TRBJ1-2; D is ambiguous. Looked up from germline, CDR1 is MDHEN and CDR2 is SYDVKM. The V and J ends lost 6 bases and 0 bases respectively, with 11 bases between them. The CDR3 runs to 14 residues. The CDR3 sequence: CASSPLRANYGYTF. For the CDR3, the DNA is TGTGCCAGCAGCCCCTTGCGTGCTAACTATGGCTACACCTTC.

The CDR3 nucleotides are TGTGCCAGCATGGGCAGTGAGAGCTCTGGAAACACCATATATTTT. Protein product: CASMGSESSGNTIYF. The chain links TRBV28 to TRBJ1-3; no clear D. The V gene's germline CDR1 is MDHEN and CDR2 SYDVKM. V was trimmed by 7 bases and J by 0 bases, leaving 13 bases between them. CDR3 length: 15 residues. The entire variable domain, with the rest obtained from reference TRBV28 and TRBJ1-3, is as follows: DVKVTQSSRYLVKRTGEKVFLECVQDMDHENMFWYRQDPGLGLRLIYFSYDVKMKEKGDIPEGYSVSREKKERFSLILESASTNQTSMYLCASMGSESSGNTIYFGEGSWLTVV.

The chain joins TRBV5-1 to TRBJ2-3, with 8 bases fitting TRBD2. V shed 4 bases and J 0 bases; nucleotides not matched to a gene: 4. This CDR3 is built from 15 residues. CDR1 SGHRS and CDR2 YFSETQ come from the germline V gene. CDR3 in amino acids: CASSGAGASTDTQYF. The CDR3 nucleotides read TGCGCCAGCAGCGGAGCGGGGGCGAGCACAGATACGCAGTATTTT.

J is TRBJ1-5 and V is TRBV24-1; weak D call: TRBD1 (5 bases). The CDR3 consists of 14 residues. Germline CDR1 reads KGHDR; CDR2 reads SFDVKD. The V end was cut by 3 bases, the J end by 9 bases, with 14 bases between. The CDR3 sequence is CATSDPTGGGPQHF. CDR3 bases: TGTGCCACCAGTGATCCCACCGGGGGGGGGCCCCAGCATTTT.

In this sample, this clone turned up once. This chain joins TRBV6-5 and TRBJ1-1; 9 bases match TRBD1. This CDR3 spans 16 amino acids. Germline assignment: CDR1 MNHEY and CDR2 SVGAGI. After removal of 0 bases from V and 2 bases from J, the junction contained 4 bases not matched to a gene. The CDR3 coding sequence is TGTGCCAGCAGTTACTCAGGGACAGGGCTAAACACTGAAGCTTTCTTT. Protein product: CASSYSGTGLNTEAFF.

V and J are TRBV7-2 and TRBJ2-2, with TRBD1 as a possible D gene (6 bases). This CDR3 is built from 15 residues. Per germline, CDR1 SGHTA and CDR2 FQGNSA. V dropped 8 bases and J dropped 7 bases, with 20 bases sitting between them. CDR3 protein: CASHRAGLYGGELFF. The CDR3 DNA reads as TGTGCCAGCCACAGGGCAGGACTTTATGGCGGGGAGCTGTTTTTT.

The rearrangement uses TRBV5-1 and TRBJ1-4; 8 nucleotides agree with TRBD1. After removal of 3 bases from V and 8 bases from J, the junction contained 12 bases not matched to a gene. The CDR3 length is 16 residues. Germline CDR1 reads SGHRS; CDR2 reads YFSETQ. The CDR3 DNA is TGCGCCAGCAGCTCTCAGGGGGCTGGTTCCCTCGAAAAACTGTTTTTT. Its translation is CASSSQGAGSLEKLFF.

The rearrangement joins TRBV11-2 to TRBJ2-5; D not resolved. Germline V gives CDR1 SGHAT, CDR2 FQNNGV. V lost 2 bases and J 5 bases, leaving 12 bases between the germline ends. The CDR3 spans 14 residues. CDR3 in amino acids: CASSLKVSSETQYF. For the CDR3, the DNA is TGTGCCAGCAGCTTAAAAGTGAGTTCGGAGACCCAGTACTTC.

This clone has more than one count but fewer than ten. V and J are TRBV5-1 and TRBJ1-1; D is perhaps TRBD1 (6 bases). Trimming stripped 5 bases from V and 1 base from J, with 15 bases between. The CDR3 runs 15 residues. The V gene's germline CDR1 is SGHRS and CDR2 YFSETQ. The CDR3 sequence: CASRIQGQANTEAFF. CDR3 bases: TGCGCCAGCAGGATACAGGGCCAGGCGAACACTGAAGCTTTCTTT.

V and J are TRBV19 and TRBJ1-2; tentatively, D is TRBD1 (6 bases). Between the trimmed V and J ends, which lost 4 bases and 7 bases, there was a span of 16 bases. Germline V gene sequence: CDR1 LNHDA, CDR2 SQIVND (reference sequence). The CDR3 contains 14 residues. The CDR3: CASSTDPGASGYTF. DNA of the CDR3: TGTGCCAGTAGTACCGACCCAGGGGCCAGTGGCTACACCTTC.

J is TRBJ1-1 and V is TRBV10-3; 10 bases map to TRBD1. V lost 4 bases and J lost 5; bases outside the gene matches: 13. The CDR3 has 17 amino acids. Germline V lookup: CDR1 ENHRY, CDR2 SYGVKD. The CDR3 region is CAISGPRGQGRGTEAFF. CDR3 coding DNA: TGTGCCATCAGTGGCCCAAGGGGACAGGGGAGAGGAACTGAAGCTTTCTTT.

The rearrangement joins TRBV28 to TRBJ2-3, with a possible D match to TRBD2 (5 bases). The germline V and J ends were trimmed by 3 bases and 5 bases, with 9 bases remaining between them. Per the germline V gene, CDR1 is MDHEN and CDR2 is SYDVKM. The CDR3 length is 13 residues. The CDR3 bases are TGTGCCAGCAGTTTTCGCGCGGGAGATACGCAGTATTTT. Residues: CASSFRAGDTQYF.

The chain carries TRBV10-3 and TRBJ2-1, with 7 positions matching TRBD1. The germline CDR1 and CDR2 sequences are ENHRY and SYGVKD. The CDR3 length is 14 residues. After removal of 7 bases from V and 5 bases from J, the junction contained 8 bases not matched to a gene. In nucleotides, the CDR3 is TGTGCCATCAAAGGGGGCAGGGGAAACAATGAGCAGTTCTTC. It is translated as CAIKGGRGNNEQFF.

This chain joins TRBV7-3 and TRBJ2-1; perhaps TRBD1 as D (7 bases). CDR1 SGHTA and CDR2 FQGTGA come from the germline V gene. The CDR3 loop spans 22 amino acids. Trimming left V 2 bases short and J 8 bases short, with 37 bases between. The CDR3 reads CASSLDPPNRGLYGQLGYEQFF. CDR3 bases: TGTGCCAGCAGCTTAGATCCCCCTAACAGGGGACTTTACGGGCAGCTTGGGTATGAGCAGTTCTTC.

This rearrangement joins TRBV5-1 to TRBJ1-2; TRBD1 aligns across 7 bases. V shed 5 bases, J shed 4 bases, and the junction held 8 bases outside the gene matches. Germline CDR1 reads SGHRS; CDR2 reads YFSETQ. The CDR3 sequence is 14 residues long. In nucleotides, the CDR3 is TGCGCCAGCAGTCAAGGACAGGCTCCCTATGGCTACACCTTC. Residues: CASSQGQAPYGYTF. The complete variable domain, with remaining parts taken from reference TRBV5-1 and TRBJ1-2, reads KAGVTQTPRYLIKTRGQQVTLSCSPISGHRSVSWYQQTPGQGLQFLFEYFSETQRNKGNFPGRFSGRQFSNSRSEMNVSTLELGDSALYLCASSQGQAPYGYTFGSGTRLTVV.

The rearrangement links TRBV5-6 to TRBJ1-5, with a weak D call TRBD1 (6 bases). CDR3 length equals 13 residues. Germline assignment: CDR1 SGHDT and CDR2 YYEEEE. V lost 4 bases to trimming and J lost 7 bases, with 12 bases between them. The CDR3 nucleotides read TGTGCCAGCAGCGGGGGGGCGGGGCAGCCCCAGCATTTT. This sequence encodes CASSGGAGQPQHF.

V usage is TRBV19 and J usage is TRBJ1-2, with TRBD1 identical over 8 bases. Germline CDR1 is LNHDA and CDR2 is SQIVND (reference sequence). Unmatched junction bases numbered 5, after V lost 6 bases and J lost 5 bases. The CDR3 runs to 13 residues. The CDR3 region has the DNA TGTGCCAGTAGAAAAAGGACAGGGTATGGCTACACCTTC. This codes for CASRKRTGYGYTF.

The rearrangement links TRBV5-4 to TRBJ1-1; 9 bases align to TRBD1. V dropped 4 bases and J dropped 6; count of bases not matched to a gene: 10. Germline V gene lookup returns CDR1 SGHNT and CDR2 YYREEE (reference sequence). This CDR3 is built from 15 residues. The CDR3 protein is CASSHPRDRVPEAFF. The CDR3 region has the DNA TGTGCCAGCAGCCACCCTCGGGACAGGGTCCCTGAAGCTTTCTTT.

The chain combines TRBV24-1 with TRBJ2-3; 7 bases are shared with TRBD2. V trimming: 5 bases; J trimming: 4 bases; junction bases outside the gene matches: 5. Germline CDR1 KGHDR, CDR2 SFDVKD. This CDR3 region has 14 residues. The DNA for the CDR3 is TGTGCCACCAGTGGGACTAGAGAGGCAGATACGCAGTATTTT. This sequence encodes CATSGTREADTQYF.

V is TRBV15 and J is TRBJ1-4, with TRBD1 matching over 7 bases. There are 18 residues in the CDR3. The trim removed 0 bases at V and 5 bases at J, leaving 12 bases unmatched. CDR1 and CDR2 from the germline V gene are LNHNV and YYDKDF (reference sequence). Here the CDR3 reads CATSRDLGDSKYNEKLFF. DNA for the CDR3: TGTGCCACCAGCAGAGATCTCGGGGACAGCAAATACAATGAAAAACTGTTTTTT.

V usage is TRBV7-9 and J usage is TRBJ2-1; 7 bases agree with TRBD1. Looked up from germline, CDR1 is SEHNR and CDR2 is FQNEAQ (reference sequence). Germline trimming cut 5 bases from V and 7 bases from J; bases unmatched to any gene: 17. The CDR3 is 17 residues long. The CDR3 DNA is TGTGCCAGCAGCCAAGACAGGGTAAGGATGAAGACAAATGAGCAGTTCTTC. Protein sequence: CASSQDRVRMKTNEQFF.

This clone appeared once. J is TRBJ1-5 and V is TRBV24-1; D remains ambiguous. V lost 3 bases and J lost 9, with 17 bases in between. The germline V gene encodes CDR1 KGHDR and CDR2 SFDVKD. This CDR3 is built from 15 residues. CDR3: CATSDPGQATGPQHF. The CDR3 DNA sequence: TGTGCCACCAGTGATCCTGGGCAGGCCACCGGGCCCCAGCATTTT.

DNA of the CDR3: TGTGCCAGCAGTTACGAAGGGGGTTCCTACAATGAGCAGTTCTTC. As protein: CASSYEGGSYNEQFF. V usage is TRBV6-6 and J usage is TRBJ2-1; D perhaps matches TRBD1 (6 bases). Germline CDR1 MNHNY, CDR2 SVGAGI (reference sequence). V was clipped by 2 bases and J by 1 base, with 9 bases between them. This CDR3 has 15 residues.

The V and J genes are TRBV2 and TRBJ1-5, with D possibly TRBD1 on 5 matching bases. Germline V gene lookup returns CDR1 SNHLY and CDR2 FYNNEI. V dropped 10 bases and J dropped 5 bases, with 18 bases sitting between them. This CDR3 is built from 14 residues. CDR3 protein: CANRSTDPYQPQHF. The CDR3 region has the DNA TGTGCCAACAGGTCGACAGATCCCTATCAGCCCCAGCATTTT. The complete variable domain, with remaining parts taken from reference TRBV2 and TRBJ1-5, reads EPEVTQTPSHQVTQMGQEVILRCVPISNHLYFYWYRQILGQKVEFLVSFYNNEISEKSEIFDDQFSVERPDGSNFTLKIRSTKLEDSAMYFCANRSTDPYQPQHFGDGTRLSIL.